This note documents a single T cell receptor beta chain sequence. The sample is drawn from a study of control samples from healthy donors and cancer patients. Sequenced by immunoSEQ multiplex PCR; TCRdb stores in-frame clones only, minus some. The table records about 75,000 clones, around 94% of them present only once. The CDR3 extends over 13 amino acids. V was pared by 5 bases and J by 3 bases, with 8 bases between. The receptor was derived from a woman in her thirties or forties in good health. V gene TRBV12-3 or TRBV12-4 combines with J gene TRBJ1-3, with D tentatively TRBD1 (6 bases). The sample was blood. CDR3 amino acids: CASSRQDGNTIYF. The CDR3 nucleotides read TGTGCCAGCAGTCGACAGGATGGAAACACCATATATTTT.